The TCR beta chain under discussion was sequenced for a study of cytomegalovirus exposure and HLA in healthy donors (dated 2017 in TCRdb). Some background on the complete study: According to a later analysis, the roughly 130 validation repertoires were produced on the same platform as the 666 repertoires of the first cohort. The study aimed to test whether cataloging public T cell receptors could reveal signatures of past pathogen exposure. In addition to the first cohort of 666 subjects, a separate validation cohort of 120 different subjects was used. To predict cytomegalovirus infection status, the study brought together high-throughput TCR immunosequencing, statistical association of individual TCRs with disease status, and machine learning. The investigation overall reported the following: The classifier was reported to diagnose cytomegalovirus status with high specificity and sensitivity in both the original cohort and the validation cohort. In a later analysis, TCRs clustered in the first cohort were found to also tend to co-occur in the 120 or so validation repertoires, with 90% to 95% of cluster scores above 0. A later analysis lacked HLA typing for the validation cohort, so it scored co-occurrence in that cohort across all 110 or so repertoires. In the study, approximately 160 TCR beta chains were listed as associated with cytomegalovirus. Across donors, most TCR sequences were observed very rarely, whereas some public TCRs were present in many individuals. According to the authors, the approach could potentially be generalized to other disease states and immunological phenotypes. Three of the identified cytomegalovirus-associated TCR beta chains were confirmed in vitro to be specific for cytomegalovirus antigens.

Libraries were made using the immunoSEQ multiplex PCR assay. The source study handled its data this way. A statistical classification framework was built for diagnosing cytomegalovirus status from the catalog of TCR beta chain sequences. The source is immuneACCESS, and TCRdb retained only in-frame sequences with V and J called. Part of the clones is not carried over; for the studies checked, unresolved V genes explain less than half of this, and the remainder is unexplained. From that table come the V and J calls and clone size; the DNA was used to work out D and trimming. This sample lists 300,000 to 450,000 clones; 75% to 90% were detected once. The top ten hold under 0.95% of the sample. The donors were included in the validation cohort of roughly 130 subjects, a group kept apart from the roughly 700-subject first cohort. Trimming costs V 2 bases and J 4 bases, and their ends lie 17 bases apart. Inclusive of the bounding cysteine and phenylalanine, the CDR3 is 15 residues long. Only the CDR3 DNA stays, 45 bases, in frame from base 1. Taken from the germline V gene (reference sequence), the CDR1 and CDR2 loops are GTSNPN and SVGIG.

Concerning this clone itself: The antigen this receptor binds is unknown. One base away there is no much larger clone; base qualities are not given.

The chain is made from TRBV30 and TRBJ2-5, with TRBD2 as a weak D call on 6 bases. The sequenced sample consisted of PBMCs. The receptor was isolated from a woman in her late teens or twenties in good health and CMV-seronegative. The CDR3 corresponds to CAWSLSSGMAETQYF. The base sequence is TGTGCCTGGAGTCTTAGTAGCGGAATGGCAGAGACCCAGTACTTC.